These T cell receptor beta chains were read from a single sample in a study of cytomegalovirus exposure and HLA in healthy donors. Only in-frame clones appear in the TCRdb table, and some are missing; sequencing was by immunoSEQ multiplex PCR. This specimen shows around 58,000 clones; the ten leading clones hold approximately 10%. Source material: PBMCs. The source is a man between 50 and 59 years old in good health and CMV-seropositive. CDR3s include the opening cysteine and the closing phenylalanine or tryptophan. D genes are given only for firm matches.

.,TRBJ1-6,TRBV29-1,TGCAGCGTTGGGGAGGACCTTAATTCACCCCTCCACTTT,CSVGEDLNSPLHF
.,TRBJ2-7,TRBV5-3,TGTGCCCACCGGGACATATCCTACGAGCAGTACTTC,CAHRDISYEQYF
TRBD1,TRBJ1-2,TRBV7-8,TGTGCCAGCAGCCGGGACAGGGTGGGCTATGGCTACACCTTC,CASSRDRVGYGYTF
TRBD1,TRBJ1-4,TRBV4-3,TGCGCCAGCAGCCAAGACCGACAGGGACGTGAAAAACTGTTTTTT,CASSQDRQGREKLFF
.,TRBJ1-2,TRBV29-1,TGCAGCGTTGAAGAGGGGGCGGCTAACTATGGCTACACCTTC,CSVEEGAANYGYTF
TRBD1,TRBJ1-1,TRBV14,TGTGCCAGCAGCCCCCAAAGGGGGCAAACTGAAGCTTTCTTT,CASSPQRGQTEAFF
TRBD1,TRBJ2-7,TRBV5-1,TGCGCCAGCAGCGCCGGGACAGGGTTCTCCTACGAGCAGTACTTC,CASSAGTGFSYEQYF
TRBD1,TRBJ1-2,TRBV7-2,TGTGCCAGCAGCTCGGGACAGGGCTATGGCTACACCTTC,CASSSGQGYGYTF
.,TRBJ1-4,TRBV4-1,TGCGCCAGCAGCCCCTGGGCAGGGGCTAATGAAAAACTGTTTTTT,CASSPWAGANEKLFF
.,TRBJ2-2,TRBV19,TGTGCCAGCACTGTCCAGGGGTCGGACACCGGGGAGCTGTTTTTT,CASTVQGSDTGELFF
.,TRBJ2-7,TRBV11-3,TGTGCCAGCAGCTTAACTGGGGGACACTTTTACGAGCAGTACTTC,CASSLTGGHFYEQYF
.,TRBJ2-5,TRBV4-3,TGCGCCAGCAGCCAAGAAATCCTAGCGACCCAGTACTTC,CASSQEILATQYF
TRBD1,TRBJ2-3,TRBV5-1,TGCGCCAGCAGCCCCGGGACAGGGTCAGGAGATACGCAGTATTTT,CASSPGTGSGDTQYF
.,TRBJ1-1,TRBV19,TGTGCCAGTAGTACCCCGGCGGGGAACACTGAAGCTTTCTTT,CASSTPAGNTEAFF
TRBD1,TRBJ2-7,TRBV9,TGTGCCAGCAGCCCCGGACAGGGAGGATACGAGCAGTACTTC,CASSPGQGGYEQYF
.,TRBJ1-4,TRBV27,TGTGCCAGCAGTCCTCGACAGGCCAGCACTGAAAAACTGTTTTTT,CASSPRQASTEKLFF